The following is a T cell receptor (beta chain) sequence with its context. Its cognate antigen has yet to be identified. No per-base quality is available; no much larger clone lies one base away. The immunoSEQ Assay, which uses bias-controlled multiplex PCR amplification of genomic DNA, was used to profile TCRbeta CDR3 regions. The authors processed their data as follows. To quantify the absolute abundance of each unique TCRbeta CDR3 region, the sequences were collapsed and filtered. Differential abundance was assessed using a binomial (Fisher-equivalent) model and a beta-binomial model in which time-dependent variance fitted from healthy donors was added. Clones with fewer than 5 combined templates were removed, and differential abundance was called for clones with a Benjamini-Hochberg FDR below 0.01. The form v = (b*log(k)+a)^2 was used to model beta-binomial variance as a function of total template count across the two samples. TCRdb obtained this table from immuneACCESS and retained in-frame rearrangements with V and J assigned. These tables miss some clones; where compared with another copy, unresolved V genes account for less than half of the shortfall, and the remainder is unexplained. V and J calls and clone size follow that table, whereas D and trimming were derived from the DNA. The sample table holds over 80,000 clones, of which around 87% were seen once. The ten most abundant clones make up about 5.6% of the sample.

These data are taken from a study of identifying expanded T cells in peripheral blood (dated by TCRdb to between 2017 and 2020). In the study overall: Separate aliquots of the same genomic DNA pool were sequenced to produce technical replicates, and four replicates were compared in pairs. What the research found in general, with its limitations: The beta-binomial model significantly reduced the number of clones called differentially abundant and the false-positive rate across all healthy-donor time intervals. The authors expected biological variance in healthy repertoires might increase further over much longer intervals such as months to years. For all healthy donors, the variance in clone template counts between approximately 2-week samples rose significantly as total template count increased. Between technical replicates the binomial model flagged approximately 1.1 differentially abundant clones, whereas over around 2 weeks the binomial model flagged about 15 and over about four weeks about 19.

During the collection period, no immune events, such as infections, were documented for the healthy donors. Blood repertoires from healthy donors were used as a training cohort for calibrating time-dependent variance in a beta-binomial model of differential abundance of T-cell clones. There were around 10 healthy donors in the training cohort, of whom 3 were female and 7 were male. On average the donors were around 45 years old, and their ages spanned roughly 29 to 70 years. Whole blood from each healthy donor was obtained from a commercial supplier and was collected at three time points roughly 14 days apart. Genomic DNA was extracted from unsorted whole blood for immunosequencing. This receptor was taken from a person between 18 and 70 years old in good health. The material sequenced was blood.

The sequenced DNA: TGTGCCAGCAGTTTCTCTGGACAGGGGGGGAACTATGGCTACACCTTC. It encodes CASSFSGQGGNYGYTF. The chain is made from TRBV27 and TRBJ1-2; 10 bases in the middle match TRBD1. Unmatched junction bases come to 6, with V trimmed by 3 bases and J by 2 bases. Inclusive of the bounding cysteine and phenylalanine, the CDR3 is 16 residues long. CDR3 DNA only is kept here, 48 bases in frame from base 1. CDR1 and CDR2 are drawn from the germline V gene (reference sequence): MNHEY, SMNVEV.